A selection of T cell receptor delta chains follows, all from one sample in a study of gamma-delta T cells after stem cell transplantation. TCRdb reanalysed the RT-PCR reads via CATT. The table lists 1,400 or so delta-chain clones, approximately 47% of them singletons. Material: gamma-delta T cells. These receptors were taken from a human donor. It is not recorded whose cells these are; they may come from a transplant donor. Both conserved end residues are part of each CDR3. The D gene is left open where the match is weak. Clone size is stated in some rows and not others, as once, few, many or a class when expanded.

v_gene: TRDV1; j_gene: TRDJ1; d_gene: TRDD3; abundance: medium-sized; CDR3aa: CALGEPQPTSLVGGYTVETPDKLIF; CDR3nt: TGTGCTCTTGGGGAACCCCAACCTACGTCTTTAGTGGGGGGATACACCGTCGAGACCCCCGATAAACTCATCTTT
v_gene: TRDV2; j_gene: TRDJ1; d_gene: TRDD3; abundance: medium-sized; CDR3aa: CAWPPFFSYLDWGPHTDKLIF; CDR3nt: TGTGCCTGGCCCCCCTTCTTTTCCTATCTGGACTGGGGGCCCCACACCGATAAACTCATCTTT
v_gene: TRDV3; j_gene: TRDJ1; d_gene: -; abundance: medium-sized; CDR3aa: CASHPNPLRPFTGTYTDKLIF; CDR3nt: TGTGCCTCCCACCCCAACCCCCTACGCCCATTTACTGGGACGTACACCGATAAACTCATCTTT
v_gene: TRDV1; j_gene: TRDJ1; d_gene: -; abundance: large; CDR3aa: CALGEIPTRAGATYTDKLIF; CDR3nt: TGTGCTCTTGGGGAAATCCCCACACGGGCGGGGGCTACGTACACCGATAAACTCATCTTT
v_gene: TRDV1; j_gene: TRDJ1; d_gene: TRDD3; abundance: large; CDR3aa: CALGDPRPPTHRLMGDTTDKLIF; CDR3nt: TGTGCTCTTGGGGATCCGAGGCCCCCTACGCACAGGTTGATGGGGGATACTACCGATAAACTCATCTTT
v_gene: TRDV1; j_gene: TRDJ4; d_gene: TRDD3; abundance: -; CDR3aa: CALGDSTKVSGGYAMPPTRPLIF; CDR3nt: TGTGCTCTTGGGGACTCTACTAAAGTAAGTGGGGGATACGCTATGCCCCCCACCAGACCCCTGATCTTT
v_gene: TRDV1; j_gene: TRDJ1; d_gene: -; abundance: few; CDR3aa: CALGELVIPTSRGDFWITDKLIF; CDR3nt: TGTGCTCTTGGGGAACTCGTCATTCCTACGTCGCGGGGGGATTTTTGGATCACCGATAAACTCATCTTT
v_gene: TRDV1; j_gene: TRDJ1; d_gene: -; abundance: medium-sized; CDR3aa: CALGEDPSYSQARPPKDWGIWGLGADKLIF; CDR3nt: -
v_gene: TRDV1; j_gene: TRDJ1; d_gene: -; abundance: medium-sized; CDR3aa: CALGELRGYQYTDKLIF; CDR3nt: TGTGCTCTTGGGGAACTCAGGGGCTACCAGTACACCGATAAACTCATCTTT
v_gene: TRAV29/DV5; j_gene: TRDJ1; d_gene: TRDD3; abundance: medium-sized; CDR3aa: CAASARVLGDTPGTDKLIF; CDR3nt: TGTGCAGCAAGCGCGCGCGTACTGGGGGATACGCCGGGCACCGATAAACTCATCTTT
v_gene: TRDV1; j_gene: TRDJ1; d_gene: -; abundance: medium-sized; CDR3aa: CALGEREPGRYTDKLIF; CDR3nt: TGTGCTCTTGGGGAACGGGAGCCTGGTCGGTACACCGATAAACTCATCTTT
v_gene: TRDV1; j_gene: TRDJ1; d_gene: TRDD3; abundance: medium-sized; CDR3aa: CALGELKRQAYPQPAGGYAPTYTDKLIF; CDR3nt: TGTGCTCTTGGGGAACTCAAACGGCAGGCCTACCCACAGCCTGCTGGGGGATACGCCCCCACGTACACCGATAAACTCATCTTT
v_gene: TRDV1; j_gene: TRDJ1; d_gene: -; abundance: once; CDR3aa: CAPGESYNPQLIQTYTDKLIF; CDR3nt: TGTGCTCCTGGGGAAAGTTATAACCCTCAGTTAATTCAGACATACACCGATAAACTCATCTTT
v_gene: TRDV3; j_gene: TRDJ1; d_gene: TRDD3; abundance: medium-sized; CDR3aa: CALSFPDLLGDTKGGWGDKLIF; CDR3nt: TGTGCCTTGTCTTTCCCTGATTTACTGGGGGATACTAAGGGGGGCTGGGGCGATAAACTCATCTTT
v_gene: TRDV2; j_gene: TRDJ1; d_gene: TRDD3; abundance: large; CDR3aa: CACVLLGDTEKENTDKLIF; CDR3nt: TGTGCCTGTGTCCTACTGGGGGATACCGAAAAGGAAAACACCGATAAACTCATCTTT
v_gene: TRDV2; j_gene: TRDJ3; d_gene: TRDD3; abundance: large; CDR3aa: CACDSAGGQDWDTRQMFF; CDR3nt: TGTGCCTGTGACTCGGCTGGGGGCCAAGACTGGGACACCCGACAGATGTTTTTC
v_gene: TRDV2; j_gene: TRDJ2; d_gene: TRDD3; abundance: large; CDR3aa: CACDTVGITGGGNSLTAQLFF; CDR3nt: TGTGCCTGTGACACCGTGGGGATTACTGGGGGTGGTAATTCTTTGACAGCACAACTCTTCTTT
v_gene: TRDV3; j_gene: TRDJ1; d_gene: TRDD3; abundance: medium-sized; CDR3aa: CALRQSRLVLGVYTDKLIF; CDR3nt: TGTGCCCTCCGTCAATCCCGTCTCGTGCTGGGGGTCTACACCGATAAACTCATCTTT
v_gene: TRDV1; j_gene: TRDJ1; d_gene: -; abundance: -; CDR3aa: CALGELMLGRPPSGDRAKLIF; CDR3nt: TGTGCTCTTGGGGAACTAATGCTAGGTCGACCCCCCAGTGGGGATCGAGCAAAACTCATCTTT
v_gene: TRDV3; j_gene: TRDJ1; d_gene: TRDD3; abundance: large; CDR3aa: CAEVLPLGDTGAADKLIF; CDR3nt: TGTGCAGAGGTCCTACCTTTGGGGGATACCGGGGCCGCGGATAAACTCATCTTT
v_gene: TRDV2; j_gene: TRDJ3; d_gene: TRDD3; abundance: large; CDR3aa: CACDTGPYWGIRLKVGPWDTRQMFF; CDR3nt: TGTGCCTGTGACACCGGCCCGTACTGGGGGATACGACTCAAAGTGGGCCCCTGGGACACCCGACAGATGTTTTTC
v_gene: TRDV2; j_gene: TRDJ1; d_gene: TRDD3; abundance: large; CDR3aa: CACDTVLYVQTGGYANTDKLIF; CDR3nt: TGTGCCTGTGACACCGTTTTGTACGTTCAGACTGGGGGATACGCGAACACCGATAAACTCATCTTT
v_gene: TRDV1; j_gene: TRDJ1; d_gene: TRDD3; abundance: medium-sized; CDR3aa: CALGVTPDIPFVLGDRERGYTDKLIF; CDR3nt: TGTGCTCTTGGGGTCACCCCGGACATTCCTTTCGTACTGGGGGATAGAGAAAGGGGTTACACCGATAAACTCATCTTT
v_gene: TRDV3; j_gene: TRDJ1; d_gene: TRDD3; abundance: medium-sized; CDR3aa: CASPWGNTDKLIF; CDR3nt: TGTGCCTCCCCGTGGGGGAACACCGATAAACTCATCTTT
v_gene: TRDV1; j_gene: TRDJ1; d_gene: TRDD3; abundance: -; CDR3aa: CALGELGLRRTGGTDKLIF; CDR3nt: TGTGCTCTCGGGGAACTAGGCCTACGCCGTACTGGGGGCACCGATAAACTCATCTTT
v_gene: TRDV1; j_gene: TRDJ1; d_gene: -; abundance: once; CDR3aa: CALGELMLGRPPSGDRAKLIF; CDR3nt: TGTGCTCTTGGGGAATTAATGCTAGGTCGACCCCCCAGTGGGGATCGAGCAAAACTCATCTTT
v_gene: TRDV1; j_gene: TRDJ1; d_gene: -; abundance: large; CDR3aa: CALYPTSHYNTDKLIF; CDR3nt: TGTGCTCTTTACCCTACCTCTCATTATAATACCGATAAACTCATCTTT
v_gene: TRDV1; j_gene: TRDJ1; d_gene: -; abundance: -; CDR3aa: CALGEYLLTRGSYTDKLIF; CDR3nt: TGTGCTCTTGGGGAGTACCTTCTCACCAGGGGGTCTTACACCGATAAACTCATCTTT
v_gene: TRDV2; j_gene: TRDJ1; d_gene: -; abundance: few; CDR3aa: CACDTVGEYTDKLIF; CDR3nt: TGTGCCTGTGACACCGTCGGGGAGTACACCGATAAACTCATCTTT
v_gene: TRDV2; j_gene: TRDJ1; d_gene: -; abundance: -; CDR3aa: CACGTVGELYTDKLIF; CDR3nt: TGTGCCTGTGGCACCGTCGGGGAACTGTACACCGATAAACTCATCTTT
v_gene: TRDV1; j_gene: TRDJ1; d_gene: TRDD3; abundance: medium-sized; CDR3aa: CALGERSTLGIRKLIF; CDR3nt: TGTGCTCTTGGGGAAAGGTCTACACTGGGGATACGAAAACTCATCTTT
v_gene: TRDV1; j_gene: TRDJ1; d_gene: TRDD3; abundance: large; CDR3aa: CALGNPSESGTGGHATDKLIF; CDR3nt: TGTGCTCTTGGGAACCCGTCCGAGTCCGGTACTGGGGGTCATGCCACCGATAAACTCATCTTT